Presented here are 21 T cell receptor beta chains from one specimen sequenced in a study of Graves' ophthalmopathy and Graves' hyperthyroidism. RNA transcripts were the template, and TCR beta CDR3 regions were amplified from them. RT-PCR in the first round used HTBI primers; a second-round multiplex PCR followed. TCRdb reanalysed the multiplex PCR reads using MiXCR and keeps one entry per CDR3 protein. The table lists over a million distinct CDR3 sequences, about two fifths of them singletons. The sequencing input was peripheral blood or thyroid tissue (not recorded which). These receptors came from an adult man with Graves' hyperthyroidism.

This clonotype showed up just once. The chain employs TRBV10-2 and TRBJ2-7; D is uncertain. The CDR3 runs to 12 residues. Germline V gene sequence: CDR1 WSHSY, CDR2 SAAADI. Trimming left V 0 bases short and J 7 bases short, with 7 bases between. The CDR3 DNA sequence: TGCGCCAGCAGTGAGTCGGTGGGTGAGCAGTACTTC. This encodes CASSESVGEQYF.

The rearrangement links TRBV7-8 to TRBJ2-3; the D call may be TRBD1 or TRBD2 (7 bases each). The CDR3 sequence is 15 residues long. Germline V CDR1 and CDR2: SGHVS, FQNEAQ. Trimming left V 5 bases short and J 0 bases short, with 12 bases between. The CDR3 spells CASSRQGGSTDTQYF. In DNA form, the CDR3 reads TGTGCCAGCAGCCGACAGGGAGGGAGCACAGATACGCAGTATTTT.

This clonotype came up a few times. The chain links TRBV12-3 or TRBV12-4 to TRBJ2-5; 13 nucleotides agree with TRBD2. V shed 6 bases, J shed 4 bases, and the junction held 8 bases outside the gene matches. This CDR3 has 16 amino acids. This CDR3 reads CASSRGTSGVGETQYF. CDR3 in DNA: TGTGCCAGCAGCCGTGGGACTAGCGGGGTGGGAGAGACCCAGTACTTC.

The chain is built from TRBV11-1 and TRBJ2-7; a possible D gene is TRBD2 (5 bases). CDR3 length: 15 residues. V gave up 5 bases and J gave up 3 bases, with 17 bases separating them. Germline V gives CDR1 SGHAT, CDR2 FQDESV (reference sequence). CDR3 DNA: TGTGCCAGCAGCCCCCGGGGTCAGAAGAGCTACGAGCAGTACTTC. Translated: CASSPRGQKSYEQYF.

This CDR3 is CAPGQGGNTIYF. CDR3 coding DNA: TGTGCCCCCGGACAAGGTGGAAACACCATATATTTT. The genes are TRBV14 and TRBJ1-3, with D maybe TRBD1 (5 bases). The CDR3 is made up of 12 amino acids. Trimming took 11 bases from V and 3 from J, leaving 11 bases between them. Germline-derived CDR1 and CDR2 are SGHDN and FVKESK.

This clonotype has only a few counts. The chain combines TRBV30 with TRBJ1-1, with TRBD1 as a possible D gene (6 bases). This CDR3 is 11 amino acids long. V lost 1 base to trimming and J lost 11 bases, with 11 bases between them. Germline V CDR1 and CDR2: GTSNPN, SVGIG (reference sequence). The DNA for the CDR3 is TGTGCCTGGAGTGAACAGGGTTGGGCTTTCTTT. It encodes CAWSEQGWAFF.

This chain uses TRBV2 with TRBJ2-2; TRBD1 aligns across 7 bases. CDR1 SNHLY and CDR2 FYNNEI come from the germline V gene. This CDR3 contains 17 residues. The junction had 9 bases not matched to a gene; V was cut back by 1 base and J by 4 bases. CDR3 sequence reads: CASSEGIQGFGTGELFF. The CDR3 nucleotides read TGTGCCAGCAGTGAAGGGATACAGGGGTTTGGCACCGGGGAGCTGTTTTTT.

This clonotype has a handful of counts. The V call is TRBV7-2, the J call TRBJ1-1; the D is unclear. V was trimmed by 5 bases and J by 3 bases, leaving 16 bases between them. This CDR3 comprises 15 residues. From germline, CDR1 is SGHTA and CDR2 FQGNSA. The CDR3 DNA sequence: TGTGCCAGCAGCCATGTAAAGTTACTCGACACTGAAGCTTTCTTT. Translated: CASSHVKLLDTEAFF.

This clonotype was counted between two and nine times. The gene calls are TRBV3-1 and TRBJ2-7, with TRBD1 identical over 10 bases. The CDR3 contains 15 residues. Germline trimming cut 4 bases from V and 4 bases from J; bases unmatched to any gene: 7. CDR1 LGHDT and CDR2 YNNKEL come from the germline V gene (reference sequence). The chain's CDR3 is CASSRGTGERYEQYF. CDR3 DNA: TGTGCCAGCAGCCGAGGGACAGGGGAACGGTACGAGCAGTACTTC.

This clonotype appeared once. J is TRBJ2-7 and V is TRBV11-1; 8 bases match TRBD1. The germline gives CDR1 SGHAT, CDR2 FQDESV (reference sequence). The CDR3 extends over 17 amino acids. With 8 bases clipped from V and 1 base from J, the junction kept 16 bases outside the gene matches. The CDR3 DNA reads TGTGCCAGCGTCATCGACAGGGGAAATGCCTTTTCCTACGAGCAGTACTTC. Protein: CASVIDRGNAFSYEQYF.

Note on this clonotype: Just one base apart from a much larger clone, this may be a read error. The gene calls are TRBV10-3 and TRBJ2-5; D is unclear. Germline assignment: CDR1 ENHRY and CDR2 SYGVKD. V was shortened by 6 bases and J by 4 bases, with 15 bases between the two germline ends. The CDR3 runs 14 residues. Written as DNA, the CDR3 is TGTGCCATCAGCGTAGTCCAGGACGGAGAGACCCAGTACTTC. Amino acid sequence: CAISVVQDGETQYF.

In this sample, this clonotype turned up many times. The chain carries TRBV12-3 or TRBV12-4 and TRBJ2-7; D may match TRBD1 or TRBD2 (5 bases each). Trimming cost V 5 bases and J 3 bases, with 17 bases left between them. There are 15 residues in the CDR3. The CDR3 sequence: CASSPGTEPVYEQYF. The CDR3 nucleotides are TGTGCCAGCAGTCCAGGGACGGAGCCGGTCTACGAGCAGTACTTC.

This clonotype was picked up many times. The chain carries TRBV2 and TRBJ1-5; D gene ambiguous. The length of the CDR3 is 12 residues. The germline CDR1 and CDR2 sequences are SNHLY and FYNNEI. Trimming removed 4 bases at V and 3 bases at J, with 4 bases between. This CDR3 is CASSGVNQPQHF. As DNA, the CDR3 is TGTGCCAGCAGTGGAGTCAATCAGCCCCAGCATTTT.

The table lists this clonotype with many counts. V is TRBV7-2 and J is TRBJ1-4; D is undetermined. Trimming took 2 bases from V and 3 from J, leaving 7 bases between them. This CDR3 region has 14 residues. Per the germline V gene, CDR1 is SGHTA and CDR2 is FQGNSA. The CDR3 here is CASSLSTPNEKLFF. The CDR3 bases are TGTGCCAGCAGCTTATCAACTCCTAATGAAAAACTGTTTTTT. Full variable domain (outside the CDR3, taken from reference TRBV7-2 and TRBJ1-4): GAGVSQSPSNKVTEKGKDVELRCDPISGHTALYWYRQSLGQGLEFLIYFQGNSAPDKSGLPSDRFSAERTGGSVSTLTIQRTQQEDSAVYLCASSLSTPNEKLFFGSGTQLSVL.

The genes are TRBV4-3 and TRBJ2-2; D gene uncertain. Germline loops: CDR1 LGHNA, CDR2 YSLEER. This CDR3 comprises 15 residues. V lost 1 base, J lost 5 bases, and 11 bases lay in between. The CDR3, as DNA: TGCGCCAGCAGCCAAGTAGCAGGTTTAACCGGGGAGCTGTTTTTT. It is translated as CASSQVAGLTGELFF.

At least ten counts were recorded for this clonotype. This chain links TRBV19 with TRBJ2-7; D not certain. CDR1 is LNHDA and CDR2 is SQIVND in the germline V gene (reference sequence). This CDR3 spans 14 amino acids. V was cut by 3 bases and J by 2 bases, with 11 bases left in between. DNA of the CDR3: TGTGCCAGTAGTATCATGGCAACGGCCTACGAGCAGTACTTC. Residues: CASSIMATAYEQYF.

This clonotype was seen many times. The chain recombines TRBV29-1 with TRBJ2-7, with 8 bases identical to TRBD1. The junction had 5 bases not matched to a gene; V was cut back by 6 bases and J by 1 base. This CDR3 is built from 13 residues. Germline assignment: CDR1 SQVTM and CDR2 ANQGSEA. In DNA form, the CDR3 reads TGCAGCGTCGCGGACAGGGCATCCTACGAGCAGTACTTC. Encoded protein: CSVADRASYEQYF.

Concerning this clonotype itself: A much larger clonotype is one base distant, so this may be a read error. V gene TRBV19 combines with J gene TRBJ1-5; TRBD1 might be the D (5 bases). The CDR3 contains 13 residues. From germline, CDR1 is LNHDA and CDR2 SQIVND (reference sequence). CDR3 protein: CASSDQDNRPQHF. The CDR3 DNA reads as TGTGCCAGTAGTGACCAGGACAATCGGCCCCAGCATTTT.

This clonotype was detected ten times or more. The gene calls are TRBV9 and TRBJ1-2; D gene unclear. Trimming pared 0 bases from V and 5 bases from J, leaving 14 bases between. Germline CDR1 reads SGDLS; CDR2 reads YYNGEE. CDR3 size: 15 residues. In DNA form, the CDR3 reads TGTGCCAGCAGCGTAGCTTCAACAGCCACTTATGGCTACACCTTC. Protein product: CASSVASTATYGYTF.

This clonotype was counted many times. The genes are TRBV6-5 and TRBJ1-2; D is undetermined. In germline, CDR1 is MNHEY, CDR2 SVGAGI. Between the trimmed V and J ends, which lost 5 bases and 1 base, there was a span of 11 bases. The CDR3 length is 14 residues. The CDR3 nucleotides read TGTGCCAGCAGTGAGGGTCGGATTAACTATGGCTACACCTTC. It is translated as CASSEGRINYGYTF.

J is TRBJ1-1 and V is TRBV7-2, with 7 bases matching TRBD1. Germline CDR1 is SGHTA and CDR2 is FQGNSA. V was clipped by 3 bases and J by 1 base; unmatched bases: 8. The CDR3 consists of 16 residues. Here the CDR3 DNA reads TGTGCCAGCAGCTTTGCCAGGGACAGATCGAACACTGAAGCTTTCTTT. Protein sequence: CASSFARDRSNTEAFF.